The clone carrying this T cell receptor (beta chain) was recorded only once. Its antigen is still unknown. The sample comes from a study of shared clonotypes between healthy human individuals. Study outcomes and limitations: Larger estimated richness was generally seen in naive subsets than in memory subsets.

TCRdb's table, derived via immunoSEQ multiplex PCR, lists solely in-frame clones and lacks some. The sample lists about 1 million clones; about 76% were seen once. The V gene lost 6 bases and the J gene lost 8 bases, with 17 bases spanning the gap. Germline CDR1 reads SNHLY; CDR2 reads FYNNEI. The CDR3 contains 15 residues. The clonotype was recovered from a man aged 18 to 29 in good health. J is TRBJ1-6 and V is TRBV2; D is possibly TRBD1 (6 bases). Material: memory CD4+ T cells sorted from blood. Subset of the sample: CD45RA-negative fraction. The DNA of the CDR3 is TGTGCCAGCAGGTCCGGGACACTGACCGATTCACCCCTCCACTTT. As protein: CASRSGTLTDSPLHF.